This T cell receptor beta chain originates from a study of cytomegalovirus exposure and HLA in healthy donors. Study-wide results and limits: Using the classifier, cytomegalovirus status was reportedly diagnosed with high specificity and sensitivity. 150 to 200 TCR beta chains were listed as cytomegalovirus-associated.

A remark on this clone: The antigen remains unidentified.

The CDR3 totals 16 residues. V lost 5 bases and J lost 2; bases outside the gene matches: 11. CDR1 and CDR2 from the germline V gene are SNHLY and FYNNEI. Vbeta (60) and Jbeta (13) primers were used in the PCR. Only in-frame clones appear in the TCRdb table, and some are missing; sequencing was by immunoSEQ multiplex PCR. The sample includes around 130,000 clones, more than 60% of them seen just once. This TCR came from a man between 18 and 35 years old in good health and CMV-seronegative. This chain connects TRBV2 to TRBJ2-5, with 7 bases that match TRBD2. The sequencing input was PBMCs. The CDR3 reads CASSLRWLAAQETQYF. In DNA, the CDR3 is TGTGCCAGCAGTTTGAGGTGGCTAGCGGCTCAAGAGACCCAGTACTTC.